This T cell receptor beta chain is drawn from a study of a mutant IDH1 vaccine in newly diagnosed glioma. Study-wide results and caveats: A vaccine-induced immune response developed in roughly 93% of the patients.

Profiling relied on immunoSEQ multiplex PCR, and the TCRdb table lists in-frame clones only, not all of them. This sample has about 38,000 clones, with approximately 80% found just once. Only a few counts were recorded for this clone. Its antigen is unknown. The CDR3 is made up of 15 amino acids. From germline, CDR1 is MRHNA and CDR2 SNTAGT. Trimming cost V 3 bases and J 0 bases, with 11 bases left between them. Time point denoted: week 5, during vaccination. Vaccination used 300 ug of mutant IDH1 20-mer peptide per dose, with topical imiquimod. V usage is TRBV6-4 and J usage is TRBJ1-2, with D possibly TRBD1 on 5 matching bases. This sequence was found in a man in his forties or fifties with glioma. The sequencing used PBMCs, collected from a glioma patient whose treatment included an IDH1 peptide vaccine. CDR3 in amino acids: CASSDNPGTNYGYTF. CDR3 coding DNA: TGTGCCAGCAGTGATAACCCAGGGACTAACTATGGCTACACCTTC.